Listed below are T cell receptor beta chains from one sample, sequenced in a study of human T cells and chemical hapten exposure. MiXCR, run by TCRdb on the 5' RACE reads, gives a single entry per CDR3 protein. The sample lists about 140,000 distinct CDR3 sequences, around 4.1% occurring once. All receptors come from a female donor in good health. Each CDR3 is given with its conserved first and last residue. A D gene is named only where the DNA matches it firmly. Clone size is given for some rows only: seen once, a few or many times, or a class if the clone is expanded.

J,size,V,D,DNA,CDR3
TRBJ1-5,many,TRBV19,TRBD1,TGTGCCAGTAGTCCGGGACAGGGTTTTCAGCCCCAGCATTTT,CASSPGQGFQPQHF
TRBJ2-7,many,TRBV11-2,.,TGTGCCAGCAGCCCGTCAGCCCTCTCCTACGAGCAGTACTTC,CASSPSALSYEQYF
TRBJ1-3,many,TRBV10-3,.,TGTGCCATCAGGATGACAGACTCTGGAAACACCATATATTTT,CAIRMTDSGNTIYF
TRBJ1-4,many,TRBV28,.,TGTGCCAGCAGCCCCCGACCCCAGGGTAGGGGTGAAAAACTGTTTTTT,CASSPRPQGRGEKLFF
TRBJ2-7,many,TRBV18,.,TGTGCCAGCTCACCAAATAGGGTGAGCGGTACCGAGCAGTACTTC,CASSPNRVSGTEQYF
TRBJ2-2,many,TRBV3-1,.,TGTGCCAGCAGCCAACTCCCGAACACCGGGGAGCTGTTTTTT,CASSQLPNTGELFF
TRBJ1-6,many,TRBV5-4,.,TGTGCCAGCAGCTTGCAAGTGGGGGGAATCTCCTATAATTCACCCCTCCACTTT,CASSLQVGGISYNSPLHF
TRBJ2-6,many,TRBV7-2,TRBD1,TGTGCCAGCAGCTCCGGACAGGGACCCTCTGGGGCCAACGTCCTGACTTTC,CASSSGQGPSGANVLTF
TRBJ1-4,many,TRBV11-2,.,TGTGCCAGCAGCTTAGACCCAGGTTCTAAACTGTTTTTT,CASSLDPGSKLFF
TRBJ2-2,many,TRBV3-1,.,TGTGCCAGCAGCTTCAGGGGAACCGGGGAGCTGTTTTTT,CASSFRGTGELFF
TRBJ1-1,many,TRBV4-2,.,TGTGCCAGCAGCCAAGATCCCCGGGCAACTGAAGCTTTCTTT,CASSQDPRATEAFF
TRBJ2-7,many,TRBV10-3,TRBD1,TGTGCCATCAGCCCGGACAGGGTCGAGCAGTACTTC,CAISPDRVEQYF
TRBJ2-1,few,TRBV5-5,TRBD2,TGTGCCAGCAAGAAAGGGACTAGCGGGAGTCACAATGAGCAGTTCTTC,CASKKGTSGSHNEQFF
TRBJ1-2,.,TRBV29-1,.,TGCAGCGTTGAGTCGAGTGGTAACTATGGCTACACCTTC,CSVESSGNYGYTF
TRBJ2-3,few,TRBV4-3,TRBD2,TGCGCCAGCAGCCAAGACGTATTAGCGGGGGGGCTGTTAGCAGATACGCAGTATTTT,CASSQDVLAGGLLADTQYF
TRBJ2-1,many,TRBV5-1,TRBD2,TGCGCCAGCAGCCTGAGGGGCGGGGGAGGCCCCTCCTACAATGAGCAGTTCTTC,CASSLRGGGGPSYNEQFF
TRBJ2-3,many,TRBV4-3,TRBD2,TGCGCCAGCAGCCAGGGGGCAAGCGGGGGAGGGGGCACAGATACGCAGTATTTT,CASSQGASGGGGTDTQYF
TRBJ1-5,many,TRBV7-8,.,TGTGCCAGCAGCTCCGAACCAGGGGTTACTCAGCCCCAGCATTTT,CASSSEPGVTQPQHF
TRBJ1-6,few,TRBV9,.,TGTGCCAGCAGCGAGCGACAGAGCAATTCACCCCTCCACTTT,CASSERQSNSPLHF
TRBJ1-4,.,TRBV3-1,TRBD1,TGTGCCAGCAGCCATTGGGACAGGGGTACTAATGAAAAACTGTTTTTT,CASSHWDRGTNEKLFF
TRBJ1-5,many,TRBV20-1,.,TGCAGTGCTGTCAGGGAAACCAATCAGCCCCAGCATTTT,CSAVRETNQPQHF
TRBJ1-6,.,TRBV5-1,.,TGCGCCAGCAGCTTGGTGAGGGACGGCTGTTCGGCACCCCTCCACTTT,CASSLVRDGCSAPLHF
TRBJ2-2,many,TRBV12-3/TRBV12-4,.,TGTGCCAGCAGTCGGGACGGCTCCACCGGGGAGCTGTTTTTT,CASSRDGSTGELFF
TRBJ2-3,many,TRBV5-6,.,TGTGCCAGCAGCTTGGTCAGGGATCGAGATACGCAGTATTTT,CASSLVRDRDTQYF
TRBJ1-6,.,TRBV6-1,.,TGTGCCAGCAGTGAAAGGGGGTTTTCACCCCTCCACTTT,CASSERGFSPLHF
TRBJ1-4,.,TRBV9,TRBD1,TGTGCCAGCAGCGACCGGGACAGGGGGCGCGGTGAAAAACTGTTTTTT,CASSDRDRGRGEKLFF
TRBJ2-3,.,TRBV6-2/TRBV6-3,.,TGTGCCAGCAGACCAGAGGCAGATACGCAGTATTTT,CASRPEADTQYF
TRBJ1-2,.,TRBV5-1,.,TGCGCCAGCAGCTTGGAAACACCAAACTATGGCTACACCTTC,CASSLETPNYGYTF